What follows are 7 T cell receptor beta chains derived from one specimen sequenced in a study of T cells in Graves' hyperthyroidism and ophthalmopathy. From RNA transcripts, TCR beta CDR3 regions were amplified. HTBI primers drove first-round RT-PCR of the TCR CDR3. TCRdb re-called the multiplex PCR reads through MiXCR, storing one row per CDR3 protein. The table lists 95,000 to 100,000 distinct CDR3 sequences, about half of them singletons, with 27% in the top ten. Input material: blood. The receptor source for this set is a woman in her thirties or forties with Graves' hyperthyroidism.

This sequence joins TRBV15 and TRBJ1-1; 9 nucleotides line up with TRBD1. The V and J ends lost 4 bases and 5 bases, in that order; junction bases with no gene match: 5. Per germline, CDR1 LNHNV and CDR2 YYDKDF (reference sequence). This CDR3 is built from 14 residues. CDR3 sequence (DNA): TGTGCCACCAGCAAGGACAGGGGACGGACTGAAGCTTTCTTT. Encoded protein: CATSKDRGRTEAFF.

The chain joins TRBV20-1 to TRBJ2-7; 11 nucleotides align to TRBD1. V lost 4 bases to trimming and J lost 4 bases; unmatched junction nucleotides: 6. This CDR3 is built from 14 residues. From germline, CDR1 is DFQATT and CDR2 SNEGSKA (reference sequence). The CDR3 DNA follows: TGCAGTGCTACTTCCGGGACAGGGGGTTACGAGCAGTACTTC. Protein product: CSATSGTGGYEQYF.

Points on this clonotype: Lacking the conserved final phenylalanine or tryptophan, this CDR3 likely reflects a read error. Because the CDR3's place on the DNA is in doubt, the DNA is left out and the CDR3 is given as listed by TCRdb. The chain has TRBV20-1 and TRBJ1-4. The CDR3 has 9 amino acids, counting both end residues. Germline V gene sequence: CDR1 DFQATT, CDR2 SNEGSKA (reference sequence). CDR3 sequence: CSARRTVNY.

Of note for this clonotype: A much larger clonotype is one base distant, so this may be a read error. V usage is TRBV5-5 and J usage is TRBJ2-7; D is uncertain. The CDR3 covers 13 residues. V was clipped by 2 bases and J by 5 bases, with 11 bases between them. Germline V gene data show CDR1 as SGHKS and CDR2 as YYEKEE (reference sequence). The CDR3 bases are TGTGCCAGCAGCTTTTCACCTGACAACGAGCAGTACTTC. As protein: CASSFSPDNEQYF.

This clonotype is deemed medium-sized. The chain recombines TRBV25-1 with TRBJ2-7; D perhaps matches TRBD1 (6 bases). V dropped 6 bases and J dropped 3 bases, with 12 bases sitting between them. Germline CDR1 is MGHDK and CDR2 is SYGVNS. The CDR3 totals 13 residues. CDR3 nucleotides: TGTGCCAGCAGGAAGGCACAGGGCTACGAGCAGTACTTC. As protein: CASRKAQGYEQYF.

This clonotype was counted at least ten times. The V gene is TRBV30, the J gene TRBJ2-2, with D uncertain. CDR3 size: 12 residues. The V gene lost 1 base and the J gene lost 4 bases, with 4 bases spanning the gap. CDR1 and CDR2 (germline): GTSNPN, SVGIG (reference sequence). The CDR3, as DNA: TGTGCCTGGAGTGAGGTCACCGGGGAGCTGTTTTTT. Its translation: CAWSEVTGELFF.

The J gene is TRBJ1-4, the V gene TRBV7-2; 7 bases line up with TRBD1. V dropped 2 bases and J dropped 8; count of bases not matched to a gene: 8. Germline lookup yields CDR1 SGHTA and CDR2 FQGNSA. CDR3 length equals 15 residues. The CDR3 sequence is CASSLNRDREEKLFF. CDR3 in DNA: TGTGCCAGCAGCTTAAACCGCGACAGGGAGGAAAAACTGTTTTTT.